A selection of T cell receptor beta chains follows, all from one sample in a study of blood T cell repertoires in COVID-19. This table comes from immunoSEQ multiplex PCR, and its TCRdb copy is limited to in-frame clones, with some not included. The sample records around 380,000 clones, 70% to 90% being singletons. The sample taken for sequencing was PBMCs or T cells enriched from blood (not recorded which). Every receptor here comes from a man aged 30 to 39 who had recovered from COVID-19. Each CDR3 is given with its conserved first and last residue. D genes are given only for firm matches. The size entry is marked missing in some rows and otherwise reads once, few, many or a size class.

abundance	d_gene	v_gene	j_gene	CDR3nt	CDR3aa
.	.	TRBV29-1	TRBJ1-2	TGCAGCGGGTCACCGGACAACAACTATGGCTACACCTTC	CSGSPDNNYGYTF
.	.	TRBV4-3	TRBJ1-2	TGCGCCAGCAGCCCCGACAAAGGCTATGGCTACACCTTC	CASSPDKGYGYTF
.	.	TRBV6-4	TRBJ1-2	TGTGCCAGCAGTGACGCCTACCGTTCGAGTGGCTACACCTTC	CASSDAYRSSGYTF
.	.	TRBV5-5	TRBJ1-5	TGTGCCAGCAGCTCGTCGGGACTTCTAATGGGAGGCAATCAGCCCCAGCATTTT	CASSSSGLLMGGNQPQHF
.	.	TRBV27	TRBJ1-2	TGTGCCAGCAGTAACTTGAACGCTGCCTATGGCTACACCTTC	CASSNLNAAYGYTF
.	TRBD1	TRBV10-3	TRBJ1-2	TGTGCCAACGCAGGGGGCCCTGCTGTGGGGGGCTACACCTTC	CANAGGPAVGGYTF
.	.	TRBV18	TRBJ2-3	TGTGCCAGCTCACCACCGAAGGGGGTCAGCACAGATACGCAGTATTTT	CASSPPKGVSTDTQYF
few	TRBD1	TRBV7-9	TRBJ2-1	TGTGCCAGCAGCTTAGGACAGGGGGCTGACTACAATGAGCAGTTCTTC	CASSLGQGADYNEQFF
.	.	TRBV28	TRBJ1-2	TGTGCCAGCAGTCCTCCCCAGGGTAACTATGGCTACACCTTC	CASSPPQGNYGYTF
.	TRBD2	TRBV18	TRBJ2-1	TGTGCCAGCTCACCACCAACTAGCGGGGAGGCCCAGCGAGAGACTGAGCAGTTCTTC	CASSPPTSGEAQRETEQFF
.	.	TRBV9	TRBJ1-1	TGTGCCAGCAGACCCCAAGCGAACACTGAAGCTTTCTTT	CASRPQANTEAFF
.	.	TRBV9	TRBJ2-5	TGTGCCAGCAGCGTAGTGGGAGGAGGTTCGGGGACCCAGTACTTC	CASSVVGGGSGTQYF
.	.	TRBV2	TRBJ1-2	TGTGCCAGCAGTCAGTGGGAGGGCTACACCTTC	CASSQWEGYTF